One and the same sample provided the 20 T cell receptor beta chains below, sequenced in a study of CD8+ T cells in alopecia areata. Treatment indicated: oral pan-JAK inhibitor, 5-10 mg twice daily. As the sequencing template, cDNA was produced by extracting RNA and reverse transcribing it. Method: immunoSEQ multiplex PCR; TCRdb's copy keeps in-frame clones and lacks some. This repertoire shows about 190,000 clones, approximately 61% found once; its top ten account for around 0.92%. Sequenced material: CD4+ T cells sorted from blood, taken at week 24, from a patient treated with tofacitinib. The source is a human donor with alopecia areata.

This chain uses TRBV18 with TRBJ2-5; 13 bases line up with TRBD2. After removal of 2 bases from V and 5 bases from J, the junction contained 11 bases not matched to a gene. The CDR3 length is 18 residues. CDR1 KGHSH and CDR2 LQKENI come from the germline V gene. The CDR3 DNA is TGTGCCAGCTCACCAGGCCCCGGGACTAGCGGGGTGACGGAGACCCAGTACTTC. Encoded protein: CASSPGPGTSGVTETQYF.

V and J are TRBV11-2 and TRBJ2-5; 9 bases map to TRBD1. CDR3 length: 17 residues. In germline, CDR1 is SGHAT, CDR2 FQNNGV. The V and J ends lost 4 bases and 5 bases, in that order; junction bases with no gene match: 14. The CDR3 bases are TGTGCCAGCAGCTCCAAGGGAGGACAGGGGTCGGGGGAGACCCAGTACTTC. Protein: CASSSKGGQGSGETQYF.

The rearrangement links TRBV5-1 to TRBJ2-3; no clear D gene. Trimming left V 1 base short and J 1 base short, with 4 bases between. CDR3 size: 13 residues. CDR1 is SGHRS, CDR2 YFSETQ, per germline. CDR3 DNA sequence: TGCGCCAGCAGCTTGACAGGCACAGATACGCAGTATTTT. It codes for CASSLTGTDTQYF. Full variable domain (remainder filled in from reference TRBV5-1 and TRBJ2-3): KAGVTQTPRYLIKTRGQQVTLSCSPISGHRSVSWYQQTPGQGLQFLFEYFSETQRNKGNFPGRFSGRQFSNSRSEMNVSTLELGDSALYLCASSLTGTDTQYFGPGTRLTVL.

The rearrangement joins TRBV2 to TRBJ1-5; TRBD1 is a possible D gene (5 bases). The CDR3 is 14 amino acids. Between the trimmed V and J ends, which lost 4 bases and 6 bases, there was a span of 13 bases. The germline gives CDR1 SNHLY, CDR2 FYNNEI. CDR3 protein: CASSVEGEGQPQHF. The CDR3 bases are TGTGCCAGCAGTGTCGAAGGGGAGGGTCAGCCCCAGCATTTT.

The chain employs TRBV30 and TRBJ1-1; TRBD1 aligns across 8 bases. From germline, CDR1 is GTSNPN and CDR2 SVGIG (reference sequence). Trimming took 4 bases from V and 5 from J; bases not matched to a gene: 12. CDR3 length equals 15 residues. The CDR3 spells CAWIPPQGASTEAFF. The CDR3 DNA reads TGTGCCTGGATACCCCCTCAGGGGGCGTCAACTGAAGCTTTCTTT.

The genes are TRBV7-2 and TRBJ1-5; 7 positions agree with TRBD1. The CDR3 is 14 residues long. Germline values: CDR1 SGHTA, CDR2 FQGNSA. With V trimmed by 5 bases and J by 7 bases, 8 bases remained unmatched. CDR3 loop: CASSPRQGWQPQHF. In DNA, the CDR3 is TGTGCCAGCAGCCCTCGACAGGGTTGGCAGCCCCAGCATTTT.

The table lists this clone with a few counts. The CDR3 loop is CASSQVGLAGGPSGYNEQFF. CDR3 nucleotide sequence: TGCGCCAGCAGCCAAGTGGGACTAGCGGGGGGTCCCTCGGGATACAATGAGCAGTTCTTC. The chain is built from TRBV4-1 and TRBJ2-1; 15 bases are a match to TRBD2. CDR1 MGHRA and CDR2 YSYEKL come from the germline V gene. V lost 1 base, J lost 4 bases, and 11 bases stayed unmatched. CDR3 length: 20 amino acids.

V usage is TRBV6-5 and J usage is TRBJ2-3, with 7 bases lining up with TRBD1. The J segment lost 0 bases and the V segment lost 0 bases, leaving 3 bases of the junction unmatched. Germline V gene data show CDR1 as MNHEY and CDR2 as SVGAGI. The CDR3 is 16 amino acids. CDR3 amino acids: CASSYSGGRSTDTQYF. The DNA of the CDR3 is TGTGCCAGCAGTTACTCAGGGGGCAGAAGCACAGATACGCAGTATTTT.

This clone was counted only a few times. The chain employs TRBV7-2 and TRBJ2-3, with unresolved D. The CDR3 length is 14 residues. V gave up 1 base and J gave up 2 bases, with 7 bases separating them. Germline V gene data show CDR1 as SGHTA and CDR2 as FQGNSA. As DNA, the CDR3 is TGTGCCAGCAGCTTAGGGGGTACCACAGATACGCAGTATTTT. Translating it yields CASSLGGTTDTQYF.

This clone has a count of ten or more. The chain joins TRBV6-6 to TRBJ2-7; no clear D. The CDR3 is 16 amino acids. V gave up 7 bases and J gave up 5 bases, with 24 bases separating them. Germline V gene lookup returns CDR1 MNHNY and CDR2 SVGAGI (reference sequence). CDR3 amino acids: CASTGGFGTESHEQYF. The CDR3 nucleotides are TGTGCCAGCACTGGCGGTTTCGGAACAGAGTCCCACGAGCAGTACTTC.

The V call is TRBV29-1, the J call TRBJ2-3; 8 bases line up with TRBD1. CDR3 length: 13 amino acids. Unmatched junction bases numbered 7, after V lost 8 bases and J lost 3 bases. Germline V gene lookup returns CDR1 SQVTM and CDR2 ANQGSEA. The CDR3: CSMERQGTDTQYF. In nucleotides, the CDR3 is TGCAGCATGGAGAGACAGGGGACAGATACGCAGTATTTT.

The chain links TRBV29-1 to TRBJ2-7; TRBD2 might be the D (6 bases). The CDR3 extends over 12 amino acids. Germline loops: CDR1 SQVTM, CDR2 ANQGSEA. V gave up 0 bases and J gave up 12 bases, with 15 bases separating them. CDR3 in DNA: TGCAGCGTTGAAGATCCACGGGGGTTGCCGTACTTC. Translating gives CSVEDPRGLPYF.

A few counts support this clone. The chain carries TRBV29-1 and TRBJ2-3, with D tentatively TRBD1 (6 bases). The CDR3 is 11 residues long. Trimming shortened V by 6 bases and J by 7 bases, and 11 bases separated the two germline ends. Looked up from germline, CDR1 is SQVTM and CDR2 is ANQGSEA. DNA of the CDR3: TGCAGCGTGTCGACAGGCAATACGCAGTATTTT. Amino acids: CSVSTGNTQYF.

The V and J genes are TRBV29-1 and TRBJ1-1; no definite D call. This CDR3 is 16 amino acids long. The germline V gene has CDR1 SQVTM and CDR2 ANQGSEA. Trimming shortened V by 1 base and J by 3 bases, and 18 bases separated the two germline ends. This chain's CDR3 is CSVEARTRWAYTEAFF. Here the CDR3 DNA reads TGCAGCGTTGAAGCCCGGACCCGTTGGGCCTACACTGAAGCTTTCTTT.

In its sample, this clone was seen a few times. The V gene is TRBV29-1, the J gene TRBJ2-7, with D tentatively TRBD1 (5 bases). The length of the CDR3 is 13 residues. Germline-derived CDR1 and CDR2 are SQVTM and ANQGSEA. Trimming took 4 bases from V and 3 from J, leaving 13 bases between them. CDR3 DNA: TGCAGCGTTGGCGGCAGGGTAGTCTACGAGCAGTACTTC. Translating it yields CSVGGRVVYEQYF.

The table lists this clone with a count of one. Other nucleotide sequences from this sample produce the same CDR3. The chain uses TRBV30 and TRBJ1-1; no clear D. The V and J ends lost 0 bases and 5 bases respectively, with 4 bases between them. The length of the CDR3 is 11 residues. Germline loops: CDR1 GTSNPN, CDR2 SVGIG (reference sequence). In DNA form, the CDR3 reads TGTGCCTGGAGTGTTGGGACTGAAGCTTTCTTT. Protein product: CAWSVGTEAFF. Based on the CDR3 plus reference TRBV30 and TRBJ1-1, the full variable domain is SQTIHQWPATLVQPVGSPLSLECTVEGTSNPNLYWYRQAAGRGLQLLFYSVGIGQISSEVPQNLSASRPQDRQFILSSKKLLLSDSGFYLCAWSVGTEAFFGQGTRLTVV.

The chain carries TRBV30 and TRBJ2-7; a possible D gene is TRBD2 (5 bases). Trimming pared 2 bases from V and 0 bases from J, leaving 11 bases between. Germline-derived CDR1 and CDR2 are GTSNPN and SVGIG (reference sequence). This CDR3 has 14 residues. CDR3 nucleotide sequence: TGTGCCTGGAGTCACGAGGGATTCTCCTACGAGCAGTACTTC. Translated, it gives CAWSHEGFSYEQYF.

The chain links TRBV4-3 to TRBJ1-6, with D possibly TRBD1 on 6 matching bases. This CDR3 is built from 15 residues. V lost 0 bases and J lost 8, with 11 bases in between. In germline, CDR1 is LGHNA, CDR2 YSLEER. The CDR3 coding sequence is TGCGCCAGCAGCCAAGATCAGGGGCCAGATTCACCCCTCCACTTT. This sequence encodes CASSQDQGPDSPLHF.

J is TRBJ2-7 and V is TRBV6-5; D is tentatively TRBD1 or TRBD2 (5 bases each). V was trimmed by 0 bases and J by 7 bases, leaving 16 bases between them. The CDR3 runs to 15 residues. Germline CDR1 and CDR2: MNHEY and SVGAGI. In nucleotides, the CDR3 is TGTGCCAGCAGTTACTCTGGGACGGGCCAAGGGGAGCAGTACTTC. Its translation is CASSYSGTGQGEQYF.

V usage is TRBV7-2 and J usage is TRBJ1-2; D gene ambiguous. Trimming removed 2 bases at V and 7 bases at J, with 8 bases between. Germline values: CDR1 SGHTA, CDR2 FQGNSA. The CDR3 consists of 12 residues. The CDR3: CASSLPTGGYTF. For the CDR3, the DNA is TGTGCCAGCAGCTTACCGACCGGTGGCTACACCTTC.